This TCR beta chain was recorded in a study of cytomegalovirus exposure and HLA in healthy donors. At the level of the study: Falling in the Caucasian-associated ancestry cluster were about four fifths of 300 to 500 genotyped donors. Findings of the study overall: Associated with cytomegalovirus, according to the listing, were 150 to 200 TCR beta chains. Within an earlier analysis, most TCR beta V segments proved productive either about 87% or about 30% of the time.

The sample holds a few counts of this clone. Its target is not known. The V gene lost 3 bases and the J gene lost 6 bases, with 12 bases spanning the gap. Looked up from germline, CDR1 is SGHDT and CDR2 is YYEEEE. This CDR3 region has 13 residues. 13 Jbeta primers and 60 Vbeta primers were used for the PCR. Profiled with immunoSEQ multiplex PCR; TCRdb holds only in-frame clones, not every one. The sample contains hundreds of thousands of clones, roughly 80% of which appear only once. This clonotype originated in a girl aged 2-9 years in good health and CMV-seronegative. The sample was PBMCs. The genes are TRBV5-6 and TRBJ1-2; D possibly corresponds to TRBD1 (5 bases). DNA of the CDR3: TGTGCCAGCAGCTACCTCCAGACAGATGGCTACACCTTC. The encoded protein is CASSYLQTDGYTF.